These 7 T cell receptor beta chains were all obtained from the same sample, sequenced in a study of T-cell reconstitution after alpha-beta-depleted transplantation in children. As it was prepared, the TCRbeta library received unique molecular identifiers. TCRdb redid the calling of the PCR reads with MiXCR, one entry per CDR3 protein. The sample lists 300,000 to 350,000 distinct CDR3 sequences; roughly 17% were seen once. This specimen was PBMCs, mostly from graft donor cells, taken 360 days after TCRalphabeta/CD19-depleted stem cell transplant. Receptors originate from a male patient aged 2-10 years who had a stem cell transplant for acute lymphoblastic leukemia, so the T cells may come from the graft donor.

This clonotype was observed a few times. This sequence joins TRBV15 and TRBJ2-7; D perhaps matches TRBD2 (5 bases). Germline V gene lookup returns CDR1 LNHNV and CDR2 YYDKDF (reference sequence). V was trimmed by 5 bases and J by 4 bases, leaving 12 bases between them. The CDR3 has 13 amino acids. The CDR3 nucleotides are TGTGCCACCAGCGGGTCCCGGACTTACGAGCAGTACTTC. This gives the protein CATSGSRTYEQYF.

This clonotype was counted between two and nine times. The chain carries TRBV3-1 and TRBJ2-7; 9 nucleotides agree with TRBD2. The CDR3 extends over 16 amino acids. From germline, CDR1 is LGHDT and CDR2 YNNKEL (reference sequence). V shed 5 bases, J shed 3 bases, and the junction held 11 bases outside the gene matches. The CDR3 region has the DNA TGTGCCAGCAGCGCCACCGGGACTAGCTTTAACTACGAGCAGTACTTC. This sequence encodes CASSATGTSFNYEQYF.

The CDR3 reads CASSQEPRVGTAEQYF. As DNA, the CDR3 is TGTGCCAGCAGCCAAGAACCCCGCGTGGGGACAGCCGAGCAGTACTTC. V and J are TRBV3-1 and TRBJ2-7, with 7 bases that match TRBD1. J gave up 6 bases and V 0 bases, and 11 bases lay outside the gene matches. Germline values: CDR1 LGHDT, CDR2 YNNKEL (reference sequence). The CDR3 consists of 16 residues.

Many counts were recorded for this clonotype. This chain joins TRBV10-3 and TRBJ2-5; possibly TRBD2 for D (6 bases). The germline V and J ends were trimmed by 4 bases and 5 bases, with 14 bases remaining between them. Germline V CDR1 and CDR2: ENHRY, SYGVKD. The CDR3 has 14 amino acids. The CDR3 protein is CAISGGVQMETQYF. CDR3 sequence (DNA): TGTGCCATCAGTGGCGGGGTCCAGATGGAGACCCAGTACTTC.

In its sample, this clonotype was seen a few times. V is TRBV28 and J is TRBJ2-1; D possibly corresponds to TRBD1 (6 bases). Looked up from germline, CDR1 is MDHEN and CDR2 is SYDVKM. The CDR3 is made up of 19 amino acids. V was clipped by 6 bases and J by 10 bases, with 34 bases between them. CDR3 bases: TGTGCCAGCAGCCCTTTACTCACACCGGGACAAGGGATTCTCTTCGAGCAGTTCTTC. Protein product: CASSPLLTPGQGILFEQFF.

This clonotype was detected many times. V is TRBV20-1 and J is TRBJ2-7, with D hard to call. The V gene's germline CDR1 is DFQATT and CDR2 SNEGSKA (reference sequence). The germline V and J ends were trimmed by 1 base and 2 bases, with 9 bases remaining between them. The CDR3 consists of 13 residues. The CDR3 protein is CSARVIGTYEQYF. CDR3 sequence (DNA): TGCAGTGCTAGAGTGATAGGGACCTACGAGCAGTACTTC.

This clonotype occurred a few times. The J gene is TRBJ2-2, the V gene TRBV4-2, with TRBD1 matching over 9 bases. This CDR3 has 18 amino acids. Trimming at V came to 4 bases and at J to 0 bases, leaving 9 bases not matched to a gene. Germline V lookup: CDR1 LGHNA, CDR2 YNFKEQ. CDR3 nucleotide sequence: TGTGCCAGCAGCCTTATCCCACAGGGGGCGTCGAACACCGGGGAGCTGTTTTTT. Translating gives CASSLIPQGASNTGELFF.